A single T cell receptor beta chain is shown here with its context. Its antigen is still unknown. Per germline, CDR1 SGHAT and CDR2 FQNNGV. J lost 0 bases, V lost 5 bases, and 10 bases had no gene match. This CDR3 contains 16 residues. These data originate in a study of response to subunit inactivated influenza vaccine. TCRdb analysed the RT-PCR reads with MiXCR anew, one entry per CDR3 protein. The sample carries around 750,000 distinct CDR3 sequences, 21% recorded once. Study-wide points: The authors suggested that every seasonal influenza vaccination recruits few new T cells.

The starting material was PBMCs from blood, obtained less than 6 days after vaccination. The chain has TRBV11-2 and TRBJ2-7, with 7 positions matching TRBD1. The TCR sequence derives from a middle-aged man who received an inactivated influenza vaccine. The DNA for the CDR3 is TGTGCCAGCAGCCCCCGTCCGACAGGGAGCTCCTACGAGCAGTACTTC. It encodes CASSPRPTGSSYEQYF.